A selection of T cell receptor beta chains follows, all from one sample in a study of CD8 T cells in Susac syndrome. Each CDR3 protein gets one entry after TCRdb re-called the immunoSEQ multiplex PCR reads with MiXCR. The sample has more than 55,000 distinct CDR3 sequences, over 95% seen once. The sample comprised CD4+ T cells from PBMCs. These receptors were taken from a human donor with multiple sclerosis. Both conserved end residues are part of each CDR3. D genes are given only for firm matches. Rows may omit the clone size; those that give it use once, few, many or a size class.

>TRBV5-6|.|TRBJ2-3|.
CASSLPSRGFDTQYF
TGTGCCAGCAGCTTGCCTAGTAGGGGATTCGATACGCAGTATTTT
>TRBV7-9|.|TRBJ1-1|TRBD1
CASTIEGARGTEAFF
TGTGCCAGCACCATTGAGGGGGCCCGAGGCACTGAAGCTTTCTTT
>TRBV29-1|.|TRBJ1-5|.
CSVGVGSNQPQHF
TGCAGCGTTGGGGTAGGGAGCAATCAGCCCCAGCATTTT
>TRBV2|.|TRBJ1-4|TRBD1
CASLQGAWEKLFF
TGTGCCAGTCTACAGGGGGCGTGGGAAAAACTGTTTTTT
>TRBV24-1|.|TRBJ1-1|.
CATNQGSNTEAFF
TGTGCCACCAATCAGGGCAGTAACACTGAAGCTTTCTTT
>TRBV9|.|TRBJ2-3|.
CASSVVMGASTDTQYF
TGTGCCAGCAGCGTAGTTATGGGGGCTAGCACAGATACGCAGTATTTT
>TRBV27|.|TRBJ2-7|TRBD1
CASSANRDRGARLYF
TGTGCCAGCAGTGCCAACCGGGACAGGGGTGCCCGACTGTACTTC
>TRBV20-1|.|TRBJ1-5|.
CSAFDKGNQPQHF
TGCAGTGCCTTTGACAAGGGCAATCAGCCCCAGCATTTT
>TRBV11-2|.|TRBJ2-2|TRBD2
CASRKPGTSGGELFF
TGTGCCAGCAGGAAACCCGGGACTAGCGGGGGGGAGCTGTTTTTT
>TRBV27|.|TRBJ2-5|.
CASFQETQYF
TGTGCCAGCTTCCAAGAGACCCAGTACTTC
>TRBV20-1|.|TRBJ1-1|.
CSADETGTPGRAFF
TGCAGTGCAGACGAAACCGGGACTCCGGGGAGAGCTTTCTTT
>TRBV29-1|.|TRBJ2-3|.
CSGSGSTDTQYF
TGCAGCGGCTCAGGGAGTACAGATACGCAGTATTTT
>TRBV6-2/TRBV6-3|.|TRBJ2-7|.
CASSKRRSSYEQYF
TGTGCCAGCAGTAAGAGACGGAGCTCCTACGAGCAGTACTTC
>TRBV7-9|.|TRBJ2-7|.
CASSHGRSAYEQYF
TGTGCCAGCAGCCACGGACGATCTGCCTACGAGCAGTACTTC
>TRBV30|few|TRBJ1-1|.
CAWSVREKAFF
TGTGCCTGGAGTGTTAGGGAGAAGGCTTTCTTT
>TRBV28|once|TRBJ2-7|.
CASSLRGGQVLEQYF
TGTGCCAGCAGTCTTAGGGGGGGACAGGTGCTCGAGCAGTACTTC
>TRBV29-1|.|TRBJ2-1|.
CSVGPARGQFF
TGCAGCGTCGGCCCCGCCCGCGGGCAGTTCTTC
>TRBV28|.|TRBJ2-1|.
CASSEFHEQFF
TGTGCCAGCAGTGAATTCCATGAGCAGTTCTTC
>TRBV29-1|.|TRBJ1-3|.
CSVEAGSGASDTIYF
TGCAGCGTTGAAGCGGGCTCCGGGGCGAGTGACACCATATATTTT
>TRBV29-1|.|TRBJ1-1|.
CSVDRTANTEAFF
TGCAGCGTTGACAGGACGGCGAACACTGAAGCTTTCTTT
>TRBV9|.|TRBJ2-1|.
CASSVVPQSYNEQFF
TGTGCCAGCAGCGTAGTTCCCCAATCCTACAATGAGCAGTTCTTC
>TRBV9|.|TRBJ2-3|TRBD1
CASSARDRAGGQYF
TGTGCCAGCAGCGCCCGGGACAGGGCCGGGGGGCAGTATTTT
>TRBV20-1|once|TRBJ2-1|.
CSPNSQADRYNEQFF
TGCAGCCCCAATTCCCAAGCGGATCGATACAATGAGCAGTTCTTC
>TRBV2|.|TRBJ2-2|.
CASSKDRRELFF
TGTGCCAGCAGTAAAGACAGGCGGGAGCTGTTTTTT